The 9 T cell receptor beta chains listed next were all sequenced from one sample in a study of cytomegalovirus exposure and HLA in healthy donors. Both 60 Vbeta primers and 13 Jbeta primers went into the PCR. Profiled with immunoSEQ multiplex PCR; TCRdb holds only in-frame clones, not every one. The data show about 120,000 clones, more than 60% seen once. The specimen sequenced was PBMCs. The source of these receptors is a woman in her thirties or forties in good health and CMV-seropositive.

In DNA, the CDR3 is TGTGCCAGCTCACCTCGGCGGGGTTACAATGAGCAGTTCTTC. Protein: CASSPRRGYNEQFF. The chain recombines TRBV18 with TRBJ2-1; D perhaps matches TRBD2 (6 bases). The length of the CDR3 is 14 residues. Germline V gene data show CDR1 as KGHSH and CDR2 as LQKENI. V was pared by 3 bases and J by 4 bases, with 10 bases between.

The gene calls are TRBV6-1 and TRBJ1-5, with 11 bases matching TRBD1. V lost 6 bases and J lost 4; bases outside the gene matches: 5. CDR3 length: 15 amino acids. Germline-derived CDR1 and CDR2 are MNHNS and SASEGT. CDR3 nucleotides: TGTGCCAGCAGAGGGGGACAGGGGGTGAATCAGCCCCAGCATTTT. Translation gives CASRGGQGVNQPQHF.

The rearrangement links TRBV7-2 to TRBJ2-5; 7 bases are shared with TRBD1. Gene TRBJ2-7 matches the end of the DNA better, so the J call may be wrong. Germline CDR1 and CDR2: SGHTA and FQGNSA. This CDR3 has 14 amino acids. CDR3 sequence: CASSQTGLSYEQYF. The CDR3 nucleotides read TGTGCCAGCAGCCAGACAGGGCTCTCCTACGAGCAGTACTTC.

As DNA, the CDR3 is TGTGCCAGCAGTGAATATAGCGGGGGGGCAGAGACCCAGTACTTC. Amino acid sequence: CASSEYSGGAETQYF. The chain couples TRBV2 to TRBJ2-5, with TRBD2 identical over 11 bases. This CDR3 comprises 15 residues. J gave up 4 bases and V 2 bases, and 3 bases lay outside the gene matches. CDR1 is SNHLY, CDR2 FYNNEI, per germline.

CDR3 residues: CASSLKVLAGGDNEQFF. Written as DNA, the CDR3 is TGTGCCAGCAGCTTAAAGGTGCTAGCGGGAGGGGACAATGAGCAGTTCTTC. J is TRBJ2-1 and V is TRBV12-1; the listed D gene, TRBD2, was not tested against the DNA. TRBV12-1 counts as a pseudogene. The CDR3 runs 17 residues.

CDR3 amino acids: CATSRVRGTGDIQYF. Written as DNA, the CDR3 is TGTGCCACCAGCAGAGTCCGGGGTACTGGGGACATTCAGTACTTC. The chain couples TRBV15 to TRBJ2-4; D perhaps matches TRBD2 (5 bases). This CDR3 comprises 15 residues. The V end was cut by 1 base, the J end by 8 bases, with 15 bases between. CDR1 and CDR2 from the germline V gene are LNHNV and YYDKDF (reference sequence).

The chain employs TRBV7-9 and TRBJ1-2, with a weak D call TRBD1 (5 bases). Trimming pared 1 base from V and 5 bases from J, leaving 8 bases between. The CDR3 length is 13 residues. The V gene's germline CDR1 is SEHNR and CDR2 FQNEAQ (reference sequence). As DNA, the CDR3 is TGTGCCAGCAGCTTAGGGGGCCAGTATGGCTACACCTTC. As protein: CASSLGGQYGYTF.

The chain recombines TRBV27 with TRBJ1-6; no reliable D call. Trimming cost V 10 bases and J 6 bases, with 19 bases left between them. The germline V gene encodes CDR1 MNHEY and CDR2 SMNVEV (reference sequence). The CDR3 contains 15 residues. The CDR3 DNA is TGTGCCACTGCCATCCGGAGCGCCGGTAATTCACCCCTCCACTTT. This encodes CATAIRSAGNSPLHF.

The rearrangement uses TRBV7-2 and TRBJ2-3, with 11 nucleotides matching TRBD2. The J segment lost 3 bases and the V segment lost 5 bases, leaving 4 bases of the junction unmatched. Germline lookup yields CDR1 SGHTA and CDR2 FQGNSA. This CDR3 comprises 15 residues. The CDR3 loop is CASSPTSGTTDTQYF. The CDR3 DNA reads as TGTGCCAGCAGCCCGACTAGCGGGACAACAGATACGCAGTATTTT.